The entry that follows covers one TCR beta chain sequence. Its antigen is not yet known. Per-base qualities were not stored, and no clone one base away is much larger. The CDR3 goes from the cysteine to the phenylalanine over 15 residues. Just the 45-base CDR3 DNA is kept, in frame starting at base 1. Based on the germline V gene, the CDR1 and CDR2 sequences are MNHEY and SVGAGI. V is shortened by 0 bases, J by 5 bases, and the region joining them spans 11 bases. This sample was taken from a study of control samples from healthy donors and cancer patients (TCRdb year 2020). Library preparation employed the immunoSEQ multiplex PCR assay. Entries here come from immuneACCESS through TCRdb and include only in-frame sequences with V and J called. Some clones fail to appear in such tables; in the studies checked, an unresolved V gene covers under half of the shortfall, and the cause of the remainder is unknown. The sample records about 59,000 clones, roughly 90% of which are singletons. Of the sample, 1.7% is held by the ten largest clones.

The chain links TRBV6-5 with TRBJ1-3, with a tentative D gene TRBD1 over 5 matching bases. The TCR comes from a man aged 35 to 55 with colorectal cancer. The sequenced material came from PBMCs. The DNA sequence is TGTGCCAGCAGTTACTCGCGGGGGATGAGAAACACCATATATTTT. It translates as CASSYSRGMRNTIYF.